Presented here are 23 T cell receptor beta chains from one specimen sequenced in a study of blood T cell repertoires in COVID-19. Only in-frame clones appear in the TCRdb table, and some are missing; sequencing was by immunoSEQ multiplex PCR. The sample consists of around 150,000 clones, 80% of them appearing once. The sequenced sample consisted of peripheral blood. These TCRs come from a woman between 45 and 65 years old with acute or convalescent COVID-19.

This chain joins TRBV6-5 and TRBJ1-1; D unresolved. Per the germline V gene, CDR1 is MNHEY and CDR2 is SVGAGI. V shed 0 bases and J shed 2 bases, with 10 bases lying between them. CDR3 size: 15 residues. The CDR3 coding sequence is TGTGCCAGCAGTTACTCTTATCGAGAAAACACTGAAGCTTTCTTT. It translates to CASSYSYRENTEAFF.

The chain links TRBV7-2 to TRBJ1-6; D unresolved. The CDR3 sequence is 12 residues long. The V and J ends lost 5 bases and 7 bases respectively, with 6 bases between them. Germline V gives CDR1 SGHTA, CDR2 FQGNSA. CDR3 region: CASSATNSPLHF. The CDR3 nucleotides read TGTGCCAGCAGCGCAACAAATTCACCCCTCCACTTT.

This chain uses TRBV28 with TRBJ2-1; 10 nucleotides match TRBD2. J lost 5 bases, V lost 2 bases, and 6 bases had no gene match. Germline V lookup: CDR1 MDHEN, CDR2 SYDVKM. The CDR3 runs to 16 residues. CDR3 residues: CASSLIRAGGDNEQFF. The CDR3 DNA reads as TGTGCCAGCAGTTTAATAAGAGCGGGGGGGGACAATGAGCAGTTCTTC.

In its sample, this clone was seen a few times. This same CDR3 is encoded by further DNA sequences in the sample. The V gene is TRBV25-1, the J gene TRBJ2-2; 7 bases match TRBD2. With V trimmed by 7 bases and J by 3 bases, 8 bases remained unmatched. This CDR3 region has 15 residues. CDR1 and CDR2 (germline): MGHDK, SYGVNS. Here the CDR3 DNA reads TGTGCCAGCATTGGGGGTCGGGGGGACACCGGGGAGCTGTTTTTT. Amino acids: CASIGGRGDTGELFF.

The chain uses TRBV7-7 and TRBJ2-7; maybe TRBD1 (6 bases). Trimming stripped 4 bases from V and 3 bases from J, with 16 bases between. The V gene's germline CDR1 is SSHAT and CDR2 FNYEAQ (reference sequence). The length of the CDR3 is 15 residues. The CDR3 sequence is CASSSGSQGIYEQYF. The CDR3 DNA reads TGTGCCAGCAGCTCTGGGTCGCAGGGGATCTACGAGCAGTACTTC.

V gene TRBV2 combines with J gene TRBJ1-5; weak D call: TRBD1 (5 bases). The CDR3 length is 14 residues. Germline lookup yields CDR1 SNHLY and CDR2 FYNNEI. Deletions cut 3 bases from V and 7 bases from J, with 13 bases between. The CDR3 region is CASSDRAADQPQHF. CDR3 DNA sequence: TGTGCCAGCAGTGACAGGGCAGCTGACCAGCCCCAGCATTTT.

This clone was observed a handful of times. The V and J genes are TRBV6-5 and TRBJ2-2; a possible D gene is TRBD2 (6 bases). The germline gives CDR1 MNHEY, CDR2 SVGAGI. With 4 bases removed from V and 5 bases from J, the gap between germline ends came to 14 bases. This CDR3 region has 15 residues. The CDR3 region has the DNA TGTGCCAGCAGTTGGAGGGGACTTGGAACCGGGGAGCTGTTTTTT. Translating gives CASSWRGLGTGELFF.

V and J are TRBV28 and TRBJ1-2; a possible D gene is TRBD1 (5 bases). V lost 5 bases, J lost 5 bases, and 12 bases lay in between. The CDR3 has 13 residues. The germline V gene has CDR1 MDHEN and CDR2 SYDVKM. CDR3 loop: CASSLRDLYGYTF. The CDR3 nucleotides read TGTGCCAGCAGTCTCAGGGACTTGTATGGCTACACCTTC.

The gene calls are TRBV7-3 and TRBJ1-2, with TRBD1 as a possible D gene (5 bases). CDR1 SGHTA and CDR2 FQGTGA come from the germline V gene. The germline V and J ends were trimmed by 5 bases and 6 bases, with 13 bases remaining between them. This CDR3 spans 13 amino acids. The CDR3 DNA is TGTGCCAGCAGCCTCAGGGCTGGCGATGGCTACACCTTC. It is translated as CASSLRAGDGYTF. Filled out from reference TRBV7-3 and TRBJ1-2, the complete variable domain reads GAGVSQTPSNKVTEKGKYVELRCDPISGHTALYWYRQSLGQGPEFLIYFQGTGAADDSGLPNDRFFAVRPEGSVSTLKIQRTERGDSAVYLCASSLRAGDGYTFGSGTRLTVV.

This chain joins TRBV6-1 and TRBJ1-2; 7 bases fit TRBD1. Germline trimming cut 10 bases from V and 6 bases from J; bases unmatched to any gene: 14. The CDR3 length is 14 residues. CDR1 and CDR2 from the germline V gene are MNHNS and SASEGT. The chain's CDR3 is CATREDREIDGYTF. CDR3 in DNA: TGTGCCACCAGAGAAGACAGGGAGATCGATGGCTACACCTTC.

The genes are TRBV6-5 and TRBJ1-1, with 10 bases that match TRBD1. CDR1 is MNHEY and CDR2 is SVGAGI in the germline V gene. The CDR3 runs 16 residues. The ends lost 2 bases at V and 1 base at J; junction bases unmatched: 4. Written as DNA, the CDR3 is TGTGCCAGCAGTTACGGACAGGGGGGCAGGAACACTGAAGCTTTCTTT. It encodes CASSYGQGGRNTEAFF.

The rearrangement uses TRBV21-1 and TRBJ1-1. TRBV21-1 is reported as a pseudogene. CDR3 length: 14 residues. CDR3 residues: CASSPRDGGPEAFF. The CDR3 DNA reads as TGTGCCAGCAGCCCCCGGGACGGGGGACCTGAAGCTTTCTTT.

The J gene is TRBJ2-1, the V gene TRBV9; possibly TRBD2 for D (6 bases). Trimming took off 5 bases at V and 5 bases at J, with 20 bases between the two ends. CDR1 and CDR2 from the germline V gene are SGDLS and YYNGEE. The CDR3 spans 16 residues. CDR3 in amino acids: CASSAGGGTDNNEQFF. The CDR3 region has the DNA TGTGCCAGCAGTGCAGGTGGGGGGACCGACAACAATGAGCAGTTCTTC.

The chain joins TRBV11-1 to TRBJ1-5; no firm D call. Per the germline V gene, CDR1 is SGHAT and CDR2 is FQDESV (reference sequence). V lost 2 bases and J 4 bases, leaving 6 bases between the germline ends. The CDR3 spans 13 residues. In DNA, the CDR3 is TGTGCCAGCAGCTTACAGGAAAATCAGCCCCAGCATTTT. Translating it yields CASSLQENQPQHF.

The J gene is TRBJ2-1, the V gene TRBV11-2; D possibly corresponds to TRBD1 (6 bases). The CDR3 runs to 15 residues. Trimming took 5 bases from V and 4 from J, leaving 15 bases between them. Germline CDR1 is SGHAT and CDR2 is FQNNGV. The CDR3 loop is CASSPDRRRYNEQFF. Here the CDR3 DNA reads TGTGCCAGCAGCCCTGACAGGAGGAGATACAATGAGCAGTTCTTC. The full variable domain, rest sourced from reference TRBV11-2 and TRBJ2-1, is EAGVAQSPRYKIIEKRQSVAFWCNPISGHATLYWYQQILGQGPKLLIQFQNNGVVDDSQLPKDRFSAERLKGVDSTLKIQPAKLEDSAVYLCASSPDRRRYNEQFFGPGTRLTVL.

The chain recombines TRBV10-3 with TRBJ1-2, with D tentatively TRBD1 (5 bases). CDR1 is ENHRY and CDR2 is SYGVKD in the germline V gene. The CDR3 is 14 amino acids. The V and J ends lost 0 bases and 5 bases respectively, with 10 bases between them. CDR3: CAISESEGTYGYTF. CDR3 bases: TGTGCCATCAGTGAGTCGGAGGGGACGTATGGCTACACCTTC.

The chain uses TRBV5-1 and TRBJ1-1; unclear D gene. The CDR3 is made up of 13 amino acids. From germline, CDR1 is SGHRS and CDR2 YFSETQ. The ends were cut back, 3 bases at V and 4 bases at J, with 10 bases in the middle. The CDR3 region is CASSSVRGTEAFF. CDR3 DNA: TGCGCCAGCAGCTCGGTTCGGGGCACTGAAGCTTTCTTT.

V and J are TRBV7-3 and TRBJ2-2; TRBD1 matches 8 bases. Per germline, CDR1 SGHTA and CDR2 FQGTGA. The V segment lost 6 bases and the J segment 7 bases; nucleotides outside the gene matches: 7. The CDR3 contains 14 residues. The CDR3 nucleotides are TGTGCCAGCAGGCCAGGGGGCTTGGACGGGGAGCTGTTTTTT. This translates into CASRPGGLDGELFF.

The chain couples TRBV15 to TRBJ2-7, with TRBD2 as a possible D gene (6 bases). CDR3 size: 16 residues. The V gene's germline CDR1 is LNHNV and CDR2 YYDKDF (reference sequence). Trimming removed 1 base at V and 4 bases at J, with 17 bases between. Here the CDR3 DNA reads TGTGCCACCAGCAGAGTCGGGGACTCTCGACTATACGAGCAGTACTTC. Residues: CATSRVGDSRLYEQYF.

This sequence joins TRBV6-5 and TRBJ1-1; a possible D gene is TRBD1 (5 bases). From germline, CDR1 is MNHEY and CDR2 SVGAGI. Trimming removed 6 bases from V and 6 bases from J, with 14 bases in between. The CDR3 is 13 residues long. The CDR3 is CASSPMGGPEAFF. Written as DNA, the CDR3 is TGTGCCAGCAGCCCCATGGGGGGTCCTGAAGCTTTCTTT.

The table lists this clone with a count of one. This chain uses TRBV4-2 with TRBJ1-3; the D gene is possibly TRBD1 (5 bases). CDR1 and CDR2 (germline): LGHNA, YNFKEQ. This CDR3 has 16 residues. V dropped 1 base and J dropped 1 base, with 11 bases sitting between them. CDR3 sequence: CASSQGRGGSGNTIYF. The CDR3 bases are TGTGCCAGCAGCCAAGGGAGGGGAGGATCTGGAAACACCATATATTTT.

The chain joins TRBV6-5 to TRBJ1-2; 7 bases map to TRBD1. The CDR3 totals 13 residues. The ends lost 5 bases at V and 5 bases at J; junction bases unmatched: 5. Germline loops: CDR1 MNHEY, CDR2 SVGAGI. The CDR3, as DNA: TGTGCCAGCAGTCGGACAGGTCTTTATGGCTACACCTTC. Its protein product is CASSRTGLYGYTF.

The chain is built from TRBV5-4 and TRBJ1-4; the D is unclear. Germline V gene lookup returns CDR1 SGHNT and CDR2 YYREEE (reference sequence). V was cut by 4 bases and J by 5 bases, with 21 bases left in between. This CDR3 has 17 amino acids. CDR3 DNA: TGTGCCAGCAGCCTTGGCAGTCCTAGATCACCGAATGAAAAACTGTTTTTT. It is translated as CASSLGSPRSPNEKLFF. Variable domain in full (rest from reference TRBV5-4 and TRBJ1-4): ETGVTQSPTHLIKTRGQQVTLRCSSQSGHNTVSWYQQALGQGPQFIFQYYREEENGRGNFPPRFSGLQFPNYSSELNVNALELDDSALYLCASSLGSPRSPNEKLFFGSGTQLSVL.